The rows below give T cell receptor beta chains drawn from one sample of a study of Ad26.COV2.S vaccination and SARS-CoV-2 variants. Sequencing used immunoSEQ multiplex PCR; TCRdb keeps in-frame clones, though not all of them. The sample shows roughly 330,000 clones, about 90% of them seen only once. Material: peripheral blood, obtained in a trial of Ad26.COV2.S vaccine versus placebo. Receptors originate from a person between 18 and 60 years old who received the Ad26.COV2.S COVID-19 vaccine or a placebo. The conserved cysteine and the conserved F or W are not part of the CDR3 here. Fields, in order: V gene, D gene, J gene, CDR3 protein. D genes are given only for firm matches.

v_call: TRBV6-2/TRBV6-3
d_call: -
j_call: TRBJ1-6
cdr3_aa: ASSPGRYNSPLH

v_call: TRBV7-6
d_call: -
j_call: TRBJ2-6
cdr3_aa: ASSPGGSGANVLT

v_call: TRBV25-1
d_call: -
j_call: TRBJ2-3
cdr3_aa: ASSEIGKRTDTQY

v_call: TRBV9
d_call: -
j_call: TRBJ1-1
cdr3_aa: ASSQRSNVDTEAF

v_call: TRBV29-1
d_call: -
j_call: TRBJ1-1
cdr3_aa: SAGRTEAF

v_call: TRBV3-1/TRBV3-2
d_call: -
j_call: TRBJ2-7
cdr3_aa: ASSQDGSFSYEQY

v_call: TRBV3-1/TRBV3-2
d_call: -
j_call: TRBJ1-5
cdr3_aa: ASSQGISNQPQH

v_call: TRBV3-1/TRBV3-2
d_call: -
j_call: TRBJ1-2
cdr3_aa: ASSQSRLYGYT

v_call: TRBV7-9
d_call: TRBD1
j_call: TRBJ2-7
cdr3_aa: ASSLAQGDRL

v_call: TRBV19
d_call: -
j_call: TRBJ1-2
cdr3_aa: ASSFTSRVLEGYT

v_call: TRBV11-2
d_call: TRBD2
j_call: TRBJ2-1
cdr3_aa: ASSVGASGSSEQF

v_call: TRBV6-5
d_call: -
j_call: TRBJ1-1
cdr3_aa: ASTGDGMNTEAF

v_call: TRBV7-3
d_call: -
j_call: TRBJ2-3
cdr3_aa: ASSLIGGTNTDTQY

v_call: TRBV4-3
d_call: -
j_call: TRBJ2-6
cdr3_aa: ASSQERAVLAGANVLT

v_call: TRBV6-5
d_call: TRBD1
j_call: TRBJ1-2
cdr3_aa: ASSFTGTGINGYT

v_call: TRBV27
d_call: -
j_call: TRBJ1-1
cdr3_aa: ASRPTDAEGTEAF

v_call: TRBV5-6
d_call: -
j_call: TRBJ2-2
cdr3_aa: ASSPLGRGFGELF

v_call: TRBV11-3
d_call: -
j_call: TRBJ1-2
cdr3_aa: ASSLSHMGGYT

v_call: TRBV15
d_call: -
j_call: TRBJ2-1
cdr3_aa: ATSSWDLGGAYNEQF

v_call: TRBV6-4
d_call: -
j_call: TRBJ1-1
cdr3_aa: ASSESWTNTEAF

v_call: TRBV5-6
d_call: -
j_call: TRBJ1-1
cdr3_aa: ASSSGADSPGHHRTEAF

v_call: TRBV30
d_call: -
j_call: TRBJ1-2
cdr3_aa: ACFNAGATNYGYT

v_call: TRBV12-3/TRBV12-4
d_call: -
j_call: TRBJ1-1
cdr3_aa: ASSRDANTEAF

v_call: TRBV5-5
d_call: TRBD2
j_call: TRBJ2-1
cdr3_aa: ASSPGLAGAVEQF

v_call: TRBV19
d_call: TRBD2
j_call: TRBJ2-1
cdr3_aa: ASKRTSGVYNEQF

v_call: TRBV18
d_call: -
j_call: TRBJ2-5
cdr3_aa: ASSPRMVGAETQY

v_call: TRBV30
d_call: -
j_call: TRBJ1-1
cdr3_aa: AWGGGAEAF

v_call: TRBV19
d_call: -
j_call: TRBJ2-1
cdr3_aa: ASSLGHYNEQF

v_call: TRBV7-2
d_call: -
j_call: TRBJ1-2
cdr3_aa: ASSLEAYNYGYT

v_call: TRBV27
d_call: TRBD1
j_call: TRBJ2-3
cdr3_aa: ASRTGGFPDTQY

v_call: TRBV7-2
d_call: -
j_call: TRBJ1-5
cdr3_aa: ASSLEGRGNQPQH

v_call: TRBV19
d_call: TRBD1
j_call: TRBJ1-2
cdr3_aa: ASRVTGGANYGYT

v_call: TRBV12-5
d_call: -
j_call: TRBJ1-2
cdr3_aa: ASGLGGTAPLSGGYT

v_call: TRBV18
d_call: TRBD2
j_call: TRBJ2-5
cdr3_aa: ASSRIPTSGMETQY

v_call: TRBV4-3
d_call: TRBD1
j_call: TRBJ1-1
cdr3_aa: ASSRVHETGGDTEAF

v_call: TRBV7-2
d_call: -
j_call: TRBJ1-1
cdr3_aa: ASSLARGSTEAF

v_call: TRBV2
d_call: TRBD2
j_call: TRBJ2-3
cdr3_aa: ASSKLAGFTDTQY

v_call: TRBV14
d_call: -
j_call: TRBJ2-7
cdr3_aa: ASSLLGDEQY

v_call: TRBV6-5
d_call: -
j_call: TRBJ2-4
cdr3_aa: ASMGRLAKNIQY

v_call: TRBV7-2
d_call: -
j_call: TRBJ1-2
cdr3_aa: ASRRAEDGYT

v_call: TRBV5-4
d_call: -
j_call: TRBJ2-3
cdr3_aa: ASSTGLPTDTQY

v_call: TRBV27
d_call: -
j_call: TRBJ1-1
cdr3_aa: ASSLLFRGGNTEAF

v_call: TRBV13
d_call: TRBD1
j_call: TRBJ2-7
cdr3_aa: ASSLARQGAQEQY

v_call: TRBV6-1
d_call: -
j_call: TRBJ2-5
cdr3_aa: ASSEATGRARETQY

v_call: TRBV4-1
d_call: -
j_call: TRBJ1-2
cdr3_aa: ASSQMDANYGYT

v_call: TRBV4-2
d_call: -
j_call: TRBJ2-2
cdr3_aa: ASSLPGWNTGELF

v_call: TRBV2
d_call: -
j_call: TRBJ1-1
cdr3_aa: ASRDRQWNTEAF

v_call: TRBV5-5
d_call: -
j_call: TRBJ1-1
cdr3_aa: ASTHGEQGRYTEAF

v_call: TRBV7-3
d_call: -
j_call: TRBJ2-3
cdr3_aa: ASSFSLAKNTDTQY

v_call: TRBV19
d_call: -
j_call: TRBJ1-5
cdr3_aa: ASSPGTSGVLNQPQH

v_call: TRBV6-5
d_call: -
j_call: TRBJ1-2
cdr3_aa: ASSRTANYGYT

v_call: TRBV19
d_call: -
j_call: TRBJ2-1
cdr3_aa: ASSTQGPNYNEQF

v_call: TRBV9
d_call: TRBD1
j_call: TRBJ1-1
cdr3_aa: ASSVVGGGLSDTEAF